The 9 T cell receptor beta chains below all came from one sample that was sequenced in a study of blood T cell repertoires in COVID-19. Here immunoSEQ multiplex PCR was the method, and the copy in TCRdb shows in-frame clones only, minus some. The table records fewer than 110,000 clones, about four fifths of them present only once. Input material: peripheral blood. Every receptor here comes from a human donor in a cohort sampled during active COVID-19.

V is TRBV25-1 and J is TRBJ1-5; TRBD1 might be the D (6 bases). The V end was cut by 4 bases, the J end by 1 base, with 11 bases between. Germline CDR1 reads MGHDK; CDR2 reads SYGVNS. The CDR3 is 15 amino acids. Written as DNA, the CDR3 is TGTGCCAGCAGTGGTGGGGGCGGGAGCAATCAGCCCCAGCATTTT. Translated, it gives CASSGGGGSNQPQHF.

The rearrangement joins TRBV15 to TRBJ1-2; D is uncertain. The CDR3 length is 14 residues. The V gene's germline CDR1 is LNHNV and CDR2 YYDKDF (reference sequence). V shed 0 bases and J shed 2 bases, with 7 bases lying between them. The CDR3 DNA reads TGTGCCACCAGCAGAGATCCAGCGAACTATGGCTACACCTTC. It encodes CATSRDPANYGYTF. Variable domain in full (rest from reference TRBV15 and TRBJ1-2): DAMVIQNPRYQVTQFGKPVTLSCSQTLNHNVMYWYQQKSSQAPKLLFHYYDKDFNNEADTPDNFQSRRPNTSFCFLDIRSPGLGDTAMYLCATSRDPANYGYTFGSGTRLTVV.

The chain has TRBV12-3 or TRBV12-4 and TRBJ1-2; no definite D call. CDR3 length: 13 amino acids. Trimming left V 7 bases short and J 5 bases short, with 14 bases between. The CDR3 region has the DNA TGTGCCAGCACCCCGAGCGGAGGATATGGCTACACCTTC. Protein product: CASTPSGGYGYTF.

This clone was counted between two and nine times. The chain couples TRBV30 to TRBJ1-1; the match to TRBD1 covers 8 bases. J was trimmed by 1 base and V by 3 bases; bases with no gene match: 7. Germline V gene sequence: CDR1 GTSNPN, CDR2 SVGIG (reference sequence). CDR3 length: 15 amino acids. The CDR3 region has the DNA TGTGCCTGGAGAGAGACAGGGGCAGGGAACACTGAAGCTTTCTTT. The encoded protein is CAWRETGAGNTEAFF. Full variable domain (outside the CDR3, taken from reference TRBV30 and TRBJ1-1): SQTIHQWPATLVQPVGSPLSLECTVEGTSNPNLYWYRQAAGRGLQLLFYSVGIGQISSEVPQNLSASRPQDRQFILSSKKLLLSDSGFYLCAWRETGAGNTEAFFGQGTRLTVV.

This clone was counted a few times. V gene TRBV11-2 combines with J gene TRBJ2-3; the D gene is possibly TRBD2 (9 bases). The length of the CDR3 is 15 residues. Germline lookup yields CDR1 SGHAT and CDR2 FQNNGV. Trimming removed 5 bases from V and 6 bases from J, with 18 bases in between. The CDR3 region has the DNA TGTGCCAGCAGCCCAGGGGGCGGGGGGGCGGATACGCAGTATTTT. Translated, it gives CASSPGGGGADTQYF.

The chain has TRBV5-8 and TRBJ2-1; 12 bases agree with TRBD2. CDR1 and CDR2 from the germline V gene are SGHTS and YDEGEE. Trimming cost V 3 bases and J 7 bases; bases outside gene matches: 5. The CDR3 contains 15 residues. The CDR3 reads CASSSGLAGTNEQFF. The CDR3 coding sequence is TGTGCCAGCAGCTCCGGACTAGCGGGGACAAATGAGCAGTTCTTC.

This clone was seen a few times. The V call is TRBV13, the J call TRBJ1-1, with 7 bases lining up with TRBD1. Germline V lookup: CDR1 PRHDT, CDR2 FYEKMQ (reference sequence). J was trimmed by 1 base and V by 4 bases; bases with no gene match: 12. The CDR3 runs to 17 residues. CDR3 sequence: CASSSIFSDRTNTEAFF. The DNA for the CDR3 is TGTGCCAGCAGCTCGATATTTTCGGACAGGACGAACACTGAAGCTTTCTTT.

The gene calls are TRBV3-1 (or the pseudogene TRBV3-2) and TRBJ2-7; D unclear. V lost 9 bases, J lost 2 bases, and 17 bases lay in between. CDR3 size: 14 residues. Germline V gene lookup returns CDR1 LGHDT and CDR2 YNNKEL (reference sequence). CDR3: CARLTVRLPYEQYF. CDR3 DNA: TGTGCCAGACTTACGGTGCGGTTGCCCTACGAGCAGTACTTC.

The V gene is TRBV7-2, the J gene TRBJ2-3; possibly TRBD2 for D (5 bases). This CDR3 is 15 amino acids long. Germline assignment: CDR1 SGHTA and CDR2 FQGNSA. V shed 4 bases and J shed 2 bases, with 13 bases lying between them. The CDR3 sequence is CASSSPTRNTDTQYF. CDR3 bases: TGTGCCAGCAGCTCCCCAACTAGGAACACAGATACGCAGTATTTT.